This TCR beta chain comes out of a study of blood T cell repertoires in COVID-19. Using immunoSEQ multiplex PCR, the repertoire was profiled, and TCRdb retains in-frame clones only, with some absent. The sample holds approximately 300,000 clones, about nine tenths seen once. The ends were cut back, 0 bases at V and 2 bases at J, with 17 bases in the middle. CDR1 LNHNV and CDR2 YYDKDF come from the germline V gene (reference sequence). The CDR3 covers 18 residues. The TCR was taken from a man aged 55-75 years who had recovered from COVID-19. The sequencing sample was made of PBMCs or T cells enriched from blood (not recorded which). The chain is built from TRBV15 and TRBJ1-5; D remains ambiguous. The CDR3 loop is CATSRDLWNQEGNQPQHF. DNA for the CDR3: TGTGCCACCAGCAGAGATTTGTGGAACCAAGAGGGCAATCAGCCCCAGCATTTT.